Following are 25 T cell receptor beta chains from one sample sequenced in a study of PD-1 blockade in classical Hodgkin lymphoma. After autologous stem cell transplantation all patients relapsed, and prior brentuximab vedotin exposure differed between cohorts. Sequenced by immunoSEQ multiplex PCR; TCRdb stores in-frame clones only, minus some. The data contain 15,000 to 20,000 clones, 82% of them singletons. The sample here was peripheral blood mononuclear cells (PBMCs), taken before the second cycle of nivolumab. The receptors shown here come from a human donor with classical Hodgkin lymphoma.

The V and J genes are TRBV27 and TRBJ1-6; the match to TRBD1 covers 7 bases. There are 15 residues in the CDR3. Per the germline V gene, CDR1 is MNHEY and CDR2 is SMNVEV (reference sequence). V lost 5 bases, J lost 7 bases, and 8 bases stayed unmatched. DNA for the CDR3: TGTGCCAGCAGTCAGGACTACAGGGGAAATTCACCCCTCCACTTT. Translating it yields CASSQDYRGNSPLHF.

This clone was detected only once. V usage is TRBV9 and J usage is TRBJ2-5; D is possibly TRBD2 (5 bases). The length of the CDR3 is 14 residues. The germline V gene encodes CDR1 SGDLS and CDR2 YYNGEE. The germline V and J ends were trimmed by 5 bases and 4 bases, with 15 bases remaining between them. CDR3 DNA sequence: TGTGCCAGCAGTCTCCATTTGGCGGGAGAGACCCAGTACTTC. Translation: CASSLHLAGETQYF.

This clone qualifies as medium-sized (0.01 to 0.1%). The rearrangement uses TRBV5-8 and TRBJ1-2; D call uncertain. Germline V gene lookup returns CDR1 SGHTS and CDR2 YDEGEE. The V end was cut by 0 bases, the J end by 5 bases, with 5 bases between. The CDR3 spans 12 residues. The CDR3 DNA reads as TGTGCCAGCAGCTTGGAGGGTTATGGCTACACCTTC. It encodes CASSLEGYGYTF. The full variable domain, in which reference TRBV5-8 and TRBJ1-2 provide the parts outside the CDR3, is EAGVTQSPTHLIKTRGQQATLRCSPISGHTSVYWYQQALGLGLQFLLWYDEGEERNRGNFPPRFSGRQFPNYSSELNVNALELEDSALYLCASSLEGYGYTFGSGTRLTVV.

This clone is medium-sized in the sample. CDR3 region: CASSPTTGSSEQYF. The DNA for the CDR3 is TGTGCCAGCAGTCCTACGACAGGGTCTAGCGAGCAGTACTTC. This chain uses TRBV27 with TRBJ2-7; 7 bases map to TRBD1. CDR1 and CDR2 from the germline V gene are MNHEY and SMNVEV (reference sequence). J gave up 6 bases and V 5 bases, and 10 bases lay outside the gene matches. The CDR3 is made up of 14 amino acids.

By share, this clone counts as large (0.1 to 1%). The genes are TRBV14 and TRBJ1-4, with a weak D call TRBD1 (5 bases). Germline CDR1 and CDR2: SGHDN and FVKESK. Trimming removed 0 bases from V and 3 bases from J, with 17 bases in between. The CDR3 runs 18 residues. The CDR3 sequence is CASSQDVGPMTANEKLFF. The CDR3 region has the DNA TGTGCCAGCAGCCAAGATGTGGGGCCCATGACGGCTAATGAAAAACTGTTTTTT.

The genes are TRBV7-8 and TRBJ2-6; no reliable D call. This CDR3 spans 14 amino acids. Per the germline V gene, CDR1 is SGHVS and CDR2 is FQNEAQ. With 2 bases removed from V and 7 bases from J, the gap between germline ends came to 9 bases. In nucleotides, the CDR3 is TGTGCCAGCAGCTTATTAGGGAAAGCCAACGTCCTGACTTTC. Its protein is CASSLLGKANVLTF.

V and J are TRBV4-3 and TRBJ2-5; D perhaps matches TRBD2 (5 bases). Trimming shortened V by 0 bases and J by 8 bases, and 19 bases separated the two germline ends. CDR3 length: 16 amino acids. Germline values: CDR1 LGHNA, CDR2 YSLEER. The DNA for the CDR3 is TGCGCCAGCAGCCAAGATTTTTCGGGGATAGCGAACACCCAGTACTTC. Encoded protein: CASSQDFSGIANTQYF.

This clone has just one count. The gene calls are TRBV6-4 and TRBJ2-7; D may be TRBD1 (6 bases). V was cut by 4 bases and J by 2 bases, with 15 bases left in between. The CDR3 spans 15 residues. Germline V gene lookup returns CDR1 MRHNA and CDR2 SNTAGT. The CDR3 sequence is CASSGPTTGTYEQYF. DNA of the CDR3: TGTGCCAGCAGTGGCCCCACGACAGGAACCTACGAGCAGTACTTC.

J is TRBJ2-1 and V is TRBV6-4; TRBD2 agrees at 8 bases. The trim removed 2 bases at V and 5 bases at J, leaving 5 bases unmatched. CDR1 is MRHNA, CDR2 SNTAGT, per germline. The CDR3 is made up of 15 amino acids. The CDR3 here is CASSDGTSGDNEQFF. The CDR3 coding sequence is TGTGCCAGCAGTGACGGAACTAGCGGAGACAATGAGCAGTTCTTC.

This clone has just one count. The chain joins TRBV7-9 to TRBJ1-5; D might be TRBD1 (5 bases). V gave up 10 bases and J gave up 0 bases, with 16 bases separating them. Germline CDR1 SEHNR, CDR2 FQNEAQ (reference sequence). This CDR3 is built from 15 residues. CDR3 amino acids: CATADITYSNQPQHF. Written as DNA, the CDR3 is TGTGCCACCGCGGACATAACCTATAGCAATCAGCCCCAGCATTTT.

The CDR3 is CASSLEGLTDTQYF. The CDR3 DNA reads TGCGCCAGCAGCTTAGAGGGCCTCACAGATACGCAGTATTTT. The V call is TRBV5-1, the J call TRBJ2-3, with TRBD2 as a possible D gene (5 bases). V was pared by 2 bases and J by 2 bases, with 9 bases between. Looked up from germline, CDR1 is SGHRS and CDR2 is YFSETQ. The CDR3 totals 14 residues.

The V and J genes are TRBV5-4 and TRBJ2-3, with TRBD2 matching 7 bases. In germline, CDR1 is SGHNT, CDR2 YYREEE (reference sequence). V shed 5 bases, J shed 6 bases, and the junction held 6 bases outside the gene matches. CDR3 length: 13 amino acids. The CDR3 sequence: CASRFSGDDTQYF. The CDR3, as DNA: TGTGCCAGCAGGTTCAGCGGGGATGATACGCAGTATTTT.

This clone appeared a single time. The V and J genes are TRBV19 and TRBJ1-5, with D unclear. V lost 0 bases, J lost 3 bases, and 9 bases lay in between. The CDR3 runs to 15 residues. Germline CDR1 reads LNHDA; CDR2 reads SQIVND (reference sequence). This CDR3 reads CASSIEDANNQPQHF. The CDR3 DNA reads as TGTGCCAGTAGTATAGAAGACGCAAACAATCAGCCCCAGCATTTT.

This clone was seen only a few times. The chain links TRBV6-5 to TRBJ1-6, with D hard to call. Germline V gene data show CDR1 as MNHEY and CDR2 as SVGAGI. CDR3 length equals 12 residues. V lost 2 bases, J lost 10 bases, and 6 bases lay in between. The CDR3 is CASSYLASPLHF. The DNA of the CDR3 is TGTGCCAGCAGTTACCTAGCATCACCCCTCCACTTT.

The chain employs TRBV6-5 and TRBJ1-4; D call uncertain. The CDR3 covers 14 residues. V was trimmed by 2 bases and J by 6 bases, leaving 10 bases between them. Per germline, CDR1 MNHEY and CDR2 SVGAGI. The CDR3 here is CASSYRVDDEKLFF. CDR3 bases: TGTGCCAGCAGTTACAGAGTCGATGATGAAAAACTGTTTTTT.

V and J are TRBV5-4 and TRBJ1-2; TRBD1 matches 10 bases. Unmatched junction bases numbered 9, after V lost 1 base and J lost 6 bases. The CDR3 is made up of 16 amino acids. Germline CDR1 is SGHNT and CDR2 is YYREEE (reference sequence). The DNA of the CDR3 is TGTGCCAGCAGCTTGAGAGGGGACAGGGGAAAGGATGGCTACACCTTC. It is translated as CASSLRGDRGKDGYTF.

V usage is TRBV2 and J usage is TRBJ1-3; no reliable D call. The CDR3 has 12 amino acids. V lost 11 bases and J 0 bases, leaving 8 bases between the germline ends. The germline gives CDR1 SNHLY, CDR2 FYNNEI. The CDR3 nucleotides are TGTGCCCGGAAAGCCTCTGGAAACACCATATATTTT. This sequence encodes CARKASGNTIYF.

The gene calls are TRBV7-3 and TRBJ1-5; tentatively, D is TRBD1 (5 bases). V was pared by 1 base and J by 5 bases, with 21 bases between. Looked up from germline, CDR1 is SGHTA and CDR2 is FQGTGA. This CDR3 has 18 amino acids. The CDR3 loop reads CASSLRPRGGGADQPQHF. The CDR3 bases are TGTGCCAGCAGCTTAAGGCCCCGGGGGGGAGGGGCAGATCAGCCCCAGCATTTT.

The V gene is TRBV19, the J gene TRBJ1-4; 9 nucleotides line up with TRBD1. V was pared by 5 bases and J by 6 bases, with 10 bases of the junction left unmatched. The CDR3 is 16 residues long. CDR1 is LNHDA and CDR2 is SQIVND in the germline V gene (reference sequence). The CDR3 protein is CASSSTGGAGYEKLFF. Here the CDR3 DNA reads TGTGCCAGTAGTTCCACAGGGGGCGCAGGGTATGAAAAACTGTTTTTT.

The V gene is TRBV29-1, the J gene TRBJ2-7; a weak D match, TRBD1 (6 bases). CDR3 length equals 13 residues. CDR1 is SQVTM, CDR2 ANQGSEA, per germline. With 4 bases removed from V and 3 bases from J, the gap between germline ends came to 13 bases. The CDR3 nucleotides read TGCAGCGTTGCAGCCAGGGGCGTCTACGAGCAGTACTTC. The encoded protein is CSVAARGVYEQYF.

The rearrangement links TRBV19 to TRBJ1-6; 7 bases match TRBD1. After removal of 6 bases from V and 10 bases from J, the junction contained 9 bases not matched to a gene. This CDR3 contains 14 residues. In germline, CDR1 is LNHDA, CDR2 SQIVND (reference sequence). CDR3 region: CASSFDRVDSPLHF. As DNA, the CDR3 is TGTGCCAGTAGCTTCGACAGGGTGGACTCACCCCTCCACTTT.

The rearrangement joins TRBV7-3 to TRBJ2-3; a weak D match, TRBD2 (6 bases). The V end was cut by 8 bases, the J end by 7 bases, with 16 bases between. Germline V gene sequence: CDR1 SGHTA, CDR2 FQGTGA. The CDR3 runs 13 residues. This chain's CDR3 is CASSGLAPHTQYF. The CDR3 region has the DNA TGTGCCAGCTCGGGACTGGCCCCACATACGCAGTATTTT. The complete variable domain, with remaining parts taken from reference TRBV7-3 and TRBJ2-3, reads GAGVSQTPSNKVTEKGKYVELRCDPISGHTALYWYRQSLGQGPEFLIYFQGTGAADDSGLPNDRFFAVRPEGSVSTLKIQRTERGDSAVYLCASSGLAPHTQYFGPGTRLTVL.

The CDR3 region has the DNA TGTGCCAGCACCTACGGGACAGGGAGCACAGATACGCAGTATTTT. This encodes CASTYGTGSTDTQYF. The chain employs TRBV2 and TRBJ2-3; 9 nucleotides line up with TRBD1. The CDR3 has 15 amino acids. J lost 0 bases, V lost 7 bases, and 5 bases had no gene match. Looked up from germline, CDR1 is SNHLY and CDR2 is FYNNEI.

This clone is a singleton in its sample. This chain uses TRBV19 with TRBJ1-5; TRBD1 is a possible D gene (5 bases). The CDR3 spans 17 residues. CDR1 LNHDA and CDR2 SQIVND come from the germline V gene (reference sequence). Deletions cut 1 base from V and 7 bases from J, with 20 bases between. The CDR3 protein is CASSIGWRGRIGQPQHF. CDR3 DNA: TGTGCCAGTAGTATAGGATGGCGGGGGAGAATCGGACAGCCCCAGCATTTT.

For the CDR3, the DNA is TGCGCCAGCAGCTTGGGTCCGGCCAACCCCGAGCAGTACTTC. Translation: CASSLGPANPEQYF. This chain uses TRBV5-1 with TRBJ2-7; no firm D call. The CDR3 runs 14 residues. Germline CDR1 reads SGHRS; CDR2 reads YFSETQ. V lost 0 bases and J 6 bases, leaving 13 bases between the germline ends. Combining the CDR3 with reference TRBV5-1 and TRBJ2-7 gives the whole variable domain KAGVTQTPRYLIKTRGQQVTLSCSPISGHRSVSWYQQTPGQGLQFLFEYFSETQRNKGNFPGRFSGRQFSNSRSEMNVSTLELGDSALYLCASSLGPANPEQYFGPGTRLTVT.